Below, one T cell receptor (beta chain) is given with its context. These data belong to a study of blood T cell repertoires in COVID-19. Using immunoSEQ multiplex PCR, the repertoire was profiled, and TCRdb retains in-frame clones only, with some absent. The repertoire holds under 250,000 clones, more than 65% seen once, with under 5% in the top ten. What was sequenced was peripheral blood. The clonotype originates from a man in his fifties or sixties with active or convalescent COVID-19.

The CDR3 DNA is TGTGCCAGCAGCTTGGAGGTAGCGGGGGGTCAGGAGACCCAGTACTTC. Its translation is CASSLEVAGGQETQYF. The genes are TRBV5-4 and TRBJ2-5; 10 nucleotides match TRBD2. This CDR3 is built from 16 residues. Trimming removed 0 bases from V and 5 bases from J; junction bases left unmatched: 7. CDR1 is SGHNT, CDR2 YYREEE, per germline (reference sequence). Supplemented by reference TRBV5-4 and TRBJ2-5, the full variable domain reads ETGVTQSPTHLIKTRGQQVTLRCSSQSGHNTVSWYQQALGQGPQFIFQYYREEENGRGNFPPRFSGLQFPNYSSELNVNALELDDSALYLCASSLEVAGGQETQYFGPGTRLLVL.